This T cell receptor beta chain emerged from a study of shared T cell receptors in the human thymus. V dropped 5 bases and J dropped 4 bases, with 33 bases sitting between them. The CDR3 has 20 amino acids. Per the germline V gene, CDR1 is MNHEY and CDR2 is SMNVEV (reference sequence). Data came from immunoSEQ multiplex PCR; TCRdb stores just in-frame clones and leaves some out. The sample holds 640,000 or so clones; 70% to 90% are singletons and the top ten take more than 0.009%. This clone was counted between two and nine times. The data also belong to a second study, concerning human thymus T cells. That publication notes: Thymic samples were excised during corrective heart operations. Thymic and blood repertoires seemed to favor certain V and J genes. Reports from related research described highly overlapping thymic repertoires among unrelated individuals.

Source material: thymocytes. The V gene is TRBV27, the J gene TRBJ2-7; D is possibly TRBD2 (7 bases). The receptor's source is a boy younger than two with a congenital heart defect. This CDR3 is CASSPPGTKRDMNRPYEQYF. As DNA, the CDR3 is TGTGCCAGCAGTCCACCGGGGACTAAGCGGGACATGAACCGCCCATACGAGCAGTACTTC.